Following are 22 T cell receptor beta chains from one sample sequenced in a study of OX40 agonist ivuxolimab in advanced cancers. The table came from immunoSEQ multiplex PCR; TCRdb's copy has only in-frame clones and leaves some out. The table has some 45,000 clones, roughly 86% seen once. This specimen was CD4+ or CD8+ T cells sorted from blood, taken in a trial of the OX40 agonist ivuxolimab. The receptor source for this set is an adult with an advanced solid tumor such as melanoma, head and neck, liver or kidney cancer.

The J gene is TRBJ2-5, the V gene TRBV7-9, with 7 positions matching TRBD1. The CDR3 consists of 14 residues. The junction had 2 bases not matched to a gene; V was cut back by 1 base and J by 3 bases. Germline V gene lookup returns CDR1 SEHNR and CDR2 FQNEAQ (reference sequence). CDR3: CASSLVGGEETQYF. DNA of the CDR3: TGTGCCAGCAGCTTAGTAGGGGGCGAAGAGACCCAGTACTTC.

The V call is TRBV6-5, the J call TRBJ2-1, with D hard to call. This CDR3 is 13 amino acids long. Germline V gives CDR1 MNHEY, CDR2 SVGAGI. V lost 5 bases and J 8 bases, leaving 13 bases between the germline ends. The DNA of the CDR3 is TGTGCCAGCAGTACAGACTCCTGGGATGAGCAGTTCTTC. Translation: CASSTDSWDEQFF.

V and J are TRBV30 and TRBJ2-1, with D possibly matching TRBD1 (6 bases). The CDR3 is made up of 12 amino acids. From germline, CDR1 is GTSNPN and CDR2 SVGIG (reference sequence). V shed 1 base and J shed 9 bases, with 10 bases lying between them. The chain's CDR3 is CAWSDGQLEQFF. The DNA for the CDR3 is TGTGCCTGGAGTGACGGACAGCTTGAGCAGTTCTTC.

The chain couples TRBV4-1 to TRBJ1-1, with D unclear. Trimming took 4 bases from V and 4 from J, leaving 19 bases between them. CDR1 MGHRA and CDR2 YSYEKL come from the germline V gene. This CDR3 region has 16 residues. The CDR3 nucleotides are TGCGCCAGCAGCCTTCTAACAGCGACTTATAGCACTGAAGCTTTCTTT. This gives the protein CASSLLTATYSTEAFF.

The genes are TRBV2 and TRBJ1-1, with 7 bases matching TRBD1. Germline loops: CDR1 SNHLY, CDR2 FYNNEI. The CDR3 totals 12 residues. The junction had 7 bases not matched to a gene; V was cut back by 9 bases and J by 6 bases. CDR3 region: CARRTGNPEAFF. The CDR3 nucleotides are TGTGCCAGACGGACAGGCAACCCTGAAGCTTTCTTT.

V and J are TRBV7-9 and TRBJ2-2, with 8 positions matching TRBD2. Per germline, CDR1 SEHNR and CDR2 FQNEAQ (reference sequence). V lost 1 base, J lost 1 base, and 2 bases stayed unmatched. The CDR3 is 16 residues long. CDR3 DNA: TGTGCCAGCAGCTTAGGGCTAGCGGGGAACACCGGGGAGCTGTTTTTT. As protein: CASSLGLAGNTGELFF.

Remarks on this clone: This sample includes further DNA sequences coding for the same CDR3. V and J are TRBV7-9 and TRBJ2-2, with D perhaps assigned TRBD1 or TRBD2 (5 bases each). With 1 base removed from V and 7 bases from J, the gap between germline ends came to 16 bases. This CDR3 comprises 16 residues. Germline-derived CDR1 and CDR2 are SEHNR and FQNEAQ (reference sequence). CDR3 protein: CASSLGDREQNGELFF. The CDR3 coding sequence is TGTGCCAGCAGCTTAGGGGACCGCGAACAGAACGGGGAGCTGTTTTTT.

This CDR3 reads CASSLRDRGNEQFF. The CDR3 bases are TGTGCCAGCAGTTTAAGGGACAGGGGTAATGAGCAGTTCTTC. V is TRBV27 and J is TRBJ2-1; 10 bases map to TRBD1. Germline V CDR1 and CDR2: MNHEY, SMNVEV (reference sequence). This CDR3 is 14 amino acids long. V gave up 2 bases and J gave up 7 bases; unmatched junction bases: 2.

J is TRBJ2-7 and V is TRBV9; TRBD2 matches at 10 bases. CDR3 length: 16 amino acids. The germline V gene encodes CDR1 SGDLS and CDR2 YYNGEE. Losses at the gene ends were 4 bases for V and 5 bases for J; bases not matched to a gene: 12. In DNA, the CDR3 is TGTGCCAGCAGCTTCTCTACTAGCGGGATTCTCGACGAGCAGTACTTC. Translation gives CASSFSTSGILDEQYF.

This clone was counted between two and nine times. CDR3 DNA sequence: TGTGCCAGCAGTGACTCGGGGACGCACTCCTACAATGAGCAGTTCTTC. It specifies CASSDSGTHSYNEQFF. This chain links TRBV6-4 with TRBJ2-1; perhaps D is TRBD1 or TRBD2 (5 bases each). There are 16 residues in the CDR3. Germline assignment: CDR1 MRHNA and CDR2 SNTAGT. Deletions cut 0 bases from V and 0 bases from J, with 9 bases between.

This clone qualifies as medium-sized. This chain connects TRBV7-6 to TRBJ2-5, with 7 bases aligning to TRBD2. Germline V gives CDR1 SGHVS, CDR2 FNYEAQ. This CDR3 comprises 15 residues. V dropped 6 bases and J dropped 0; count of bases not matched to a gene: 7. CDR3 sequence reads: CASRRGAGNQETQYF. The CDR3 nucleotides read TGTGCCAGCAGGCGTGGAGCGGGGAACCAAGAGACCCAGTACTTC.

The rearrangement joins TRBV5-1 to TRBJ1-2; D unclear. Germline lookup yields CDR1 SGHRS and CDR2 YFSETQ. This CDR3 has 15 residues. V was trimmed by 1 base and J by 4 bases, leaving 14 bases between them. CDR3 nucleotide sequence: TGCGCCAGCAGCTTGATCCCAGAGATCCCCTATGGCTACACCTTC. It codes for CASSLIPEIPYGYTF.

This clone was counted between two and nine times. The J gene is TRBJ2-7, the V gene TRBV7-9, with unresolved D. Germline assignment: CDR1 SEHNR and CDR2 FQNEAQ (reference sequence). The V gene lost 5 bases and the J gene lost 12 bases, with 17 bases spanning the gap. This CDR3 spans 12 amino acids. The CDR3 DNA reads as TGTGCCAGCAGCCATACGGGCGGTCCACCGTACTTC. It translates to CASSHTGGPPYF.

This chain joins TRBV5-6 and TRBJ2-5; possibly TRBD2 for D (5 bases). Trimming took off 3 bases at V and 5 bases at J, with 14 bases between the two ends. Germline CDR1 SGHDT, CDR2 YYEEEE. CDR3 size: 14 residues. CDR3: CASSSGSFVETQYF. As DNA, the CDR3 is TGTGCCAGCAGCTCGGGATCCTTTGTGGAGACCCAGTACTTC.

V usage is TRBV9 and J usage is TRBJ2-5; D may match TRBD1 or TRBD2 (5 bases each). V shed 0 bases and J shed 2 bases, with 14 bases lying between them. Germline V gene data show CDR1 as SGDLS and CDR2 as YYNGEE. This CDR3 spans 16 amino acids. The CDR3 nucleotides are TGTGCCAGCAGCGTAGGTTATAGTGAGGGGCAAGAGACCCAGTACTTC. Its protein product is CASSVGYSEGQETQYF.

The chain links TRBV30 to TRBJ2-7; D might be TRBD1 or TRBD2, each matching 5 bases. V dropped 0 bases and J dropped 3 bases, with 21 bases sitting between them. This CDR3 comprises 17 residues. Germline V gene data show CDR1 as GTSNPN and CDR2 as SVGIG (reference sequence). As DNA, the CDR3 is TGTGCCTGGAGTGTACCTGTGTTCCGGGACGTGCACTACGAGCAGTACTTC. Translating gives CAWSVPVFRDVHYEQYF.

This chain joins TRBV12-5 and TRBJ2-7; the D is unclear. V was shortened by 7 bases and J by 3 bases, with 7 bases between the two germline ends. Per germline, CDR1 LGHNT and CDR2 FRNRAP. This CDR3 contains 11 residues. CDR3 in DNA: TGTGCTAGTGTCGAGATCTACGAGCAGTACTTC. Amino acids: CASVEIYEQYF.

This clone was seen a single time. Other DNA sequences from this sample encode an identical CDR3 as well. V gene TRBV27 combines with J gene TRBJ1-1; D might be TRBD1 (5 bases). V was clipped by 3 bases and J by 0 bases, with 8 bases between them. The CDR3 sequence is 14 residues long. In germline, CDR1 is MNHEY, CDR2 SMNVEV (reference sequence). The CDR3 DNA reads TGTGCCAGCAGTTTGCAGGGCCTGAACACTGAAGCTTTCTTT. Its protein product is CASSLQGLNTEAFF.

The genes are TRBV6-5 and TRBJ1-1; D might be TRBD1 (5 bases). The germline V gene encodes CDR1 MNHEY and CDR2 SVGAGI. The ends were cut back, 0 bases at V and 6 bases at J, with 14 bases in the middle. The CDR3 sequence is 15 residues long. CDR3 DNA sequence: TGTGCCAGCAGTTACTCGAGAGGGGCAATGGCTGAAGCTTTCTTT. Amino acid sequence: CASSYSRGAMAEAFF.

The chain has TRBV5-6 and TRBJ1-5; D ambiguous. V was clipped by 0 bases and J by 3 bases, with 10 bases between them. The germline gives CDR1 SGHDT, CDR2 YYEEEE. This CDR3 comprises 15 residues. The CDR3 loop is CASSLGKQYNQPQHF. CDR3 DNA: TGTGCCAGCAGCTTGGGGAAACAGTACAATCAGCCCCAGCATTTT.

This chain joins TRBV5-4 and TRBJ1-1, with a weak D call TRBD1 (5 bases). V was cut by 5 bases and J by 0 bases, with 8 bases left in between. The germline V gene encodes CDR1 SGHNT and CDR2 YYREEE (reference sequence). The CDR3 is made up of 13 amino acids. CDR3 sequence: CASSTGLNTEAFF. CDR3 DNA: TGTGCCAGCAGTACAGGTTTGAACACTGAAGCTTTCTTT.

The V call is TRBV19, the J call TRBJ2-7; 9 bases match TRBD1. Germline lookup yields CDR1 LNHDA and CDR2 SQIVND (reference sequence). The CDR3 contains 14 residues. Trimming at V came to 4 bases and at J to 3 bases, leaving 4 bases not matched to a gene. CDR3 coding DNA: TGTGCCAGTAGTACGGACAGGGGTCTCTACGAGCAGTACTTC. Translation: CASSTDRGLYEQYF.